This T cell receptor beta chain emerged from a study of molecular identifiers for immune sequencing clone quantification. Study results and caveats: Clones above 20 RNA copies contained over 97% of effector molecules but under 1% of naive ones.

This CDR3 contains 14 residues. Germline V gene data show CDR1 as SQVTM and CDR2 as ANQGSEA. V was pared by 0 bases and J by 4 bases, with 9 bases between. This clonotype occurred many times. Its specificity is unknown. TCRdb called the PCR reads again in MiXCR, with one record for every CDR3 protein. The sample records about 330,000 distinct CDR3 sequences, 24% being singletons. This clonotype was obtained from a human donor in good health. Some libraries in this study had Jurkat cell RNA spiked in. The specimen was naive CD8+ T cells from blood, with Jurkat cell RNA spiked in. Sample subset: FACS-sorted CD8+CD4-CCR7+CD45RA+ naive T cells. This chain joins TRBV29-1 and TRBJ2-2; a weak D match, TRBD1 (6 bases). CDR3 sequence reads: CSVEEGAGTGELFF. Here the CDR3 DNA reads TGCAGCGTTGAAGAGGGGGCAGGCACCGGGGAGCTGTTTTTT.